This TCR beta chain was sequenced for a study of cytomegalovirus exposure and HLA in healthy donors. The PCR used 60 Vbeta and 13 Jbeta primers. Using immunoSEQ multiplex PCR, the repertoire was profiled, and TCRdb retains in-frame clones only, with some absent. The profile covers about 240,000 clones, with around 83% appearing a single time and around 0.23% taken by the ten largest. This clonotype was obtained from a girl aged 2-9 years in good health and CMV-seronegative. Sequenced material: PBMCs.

The CDR3 DNA is TGTGCCAGCAGCCTCCCCGGGACTTCGGGGGAGACCCAGTACTTC. Protein: CASSLPGTSGETQYF. This sequence joins TRBV14 and TRBJ2-5; a weak D match, TRBD2 (6 bases). Germline values: CDR1 SGHDN, CDR2 FVKESK. V was shortened by 4 bases and J by 5 bases, with 17 bases between the two germline ends. This CDR3 comprises 15 residues. Looking up the rest from reference TRBV14 and TRBJ2-5 gives the full variable domain: EAGVTQFPSHSVIEKGQTVTLRCDPISGHDNLYWYRRVMGKEIKFLLHFVKESKQDESGMPNNRFLAERTGGTYSTLKVQPAELEDSGVYFCASSLPGTSGETQYFGPGTRLLVL.